These T cell receptor beta chains were read from a single sample in a study of blood T cell repertoires in COVID-19. TCRdb keeps only in-frame clones here, not all; method: immunoSEQ multiplex PCR. This sample has a few hundred thousand clones; 70% to 90% occur once, and the top ten carry about 9.4%. The source material was PBMCs or T cells enriched from blood (not recorded which). Every receptor here comes from a woman between 18 and 30 years old who had recovered from COVID-19. Each CDR3 is given with its conserved first and last residue. Each record gives: clone size, V gene, J gene, D gene, CDR3 protein, CDR3 DNA. The D gene is left open where the match is weak. Only some rows state a clone size, as once, few, many or a class for expanded clones.

>NA|TRBV19|TRBJ1-2|NA
CASSIGPGVGGYTF
TGTGCCAGTAGTATAGGGCCAGGGGTCGGCGGCTACACCTTC
>NA|TRBV28|TRBJ1-3|TRBD1
CASSRTGTAGNTIYF
TGTGCCAGCAGTCGAACCGGGACAGCTGGAAACACCATATATTTT
>NA|TRBV29-1|TRBJ1-1|NA
CSVETQGNTEAFF
TGCAGCGTTGAGACACAGGGTAACACTGAAGCTTTCTTT
>NA|TRBV29-1|TRBJ1-2|TRBD1
CSVVIGQGPRYGYTF
TGCAGCGTTGTTATCGGACAGGGGCCTCGTTATGGCTACACCTTC
>NA|TRBV5-1|TRBJ1-1|NA
CASSWQGMNTEAFF
TGCGCCAGCTCCTGGCAGGGGATGAACACTGAAGCTTTCTTT
>NA|TRBV6-1|TRBJ2-2|NA
CASREGAYTGELFF
TGTGCCAGCAGGGAAGGGGCGTACACCGGGGAGCTGTTTTTT
>once|TRBV20-1|TRBJ1-1|NA
CSAAKEIEAFF
TGCAGTGCTGCCAAGGAGATTGAAGCTTTCTTT
>NA|TRBV7-6|TRBJ1-2|TRBD1
CASSTRDRGLNGYTF
TGTGCCAGCAGCACCCGGGACAGGGGCCTTAATGGCTACACCTTC
>NA|TRBV28|TRBJ1-1|NA
CASSRYSFEAFF
TGTGCCAGCTCCAGGTATTCTTTTGAAGCTTTCTTT
>NA|TRBV11-3|TRBJ2-1|TRBD2
CASSLEAAGGPLGEQFF
TGTGCCAGCAGCTTAGAGGCTGCGGGGGGGCCCTTGGGAGAGCAGTTCTTC
>NA|TRBV19|TRBJ2-3|TRBD2
CASSISVAGGTDTQYF
TGTGCCAGTAGTATCTCCGTGGCGGGAGGCACAGATACGCAGTATTTT
>NA|TRBV6-5|TRBJ2-1|NA
CASSYSIGEQFF
TGTGCCAGCAGTTACTCGATCGGGGAGCAGTTCTTC
>NA|TRBV29-1|TRBJ2-5|NA
CSVEINQETQYF
TGCAGCGTTGAAATCAACCAAGAGACCCAGTACTTC
>NA|TRBV12-3/TRBV12-4|TRBJ1-2|NA
CASSPAAGEGYTF
TGTGCCAGCAGCCCGGCGGCAGGGGAAGGCTACACCTTC
>NA|TRBV15|TRBJ2-1|TRBD2
CATSRGTSGSGYEQFF
TGTGCCACCAGCAGGGGGACTAGCGGGAGTGGGTATGAGCAGTTCTTC
>NA|TRBV5-1|TRBJ1-6|NA
CASSLRERRTNSPLHF
TGCGCCAGCAGCTTGAGGGAGCGGAGAACCAATTCACCCCTCCACTTT
>NA|TRBV18|TRBJ2-7|NA
CASSHYSDEQYF
TGTGCCAGCTCACACTACTCTGACGAGCAGTACTTC
>NA|TRBV14|TRBJ1-1|NA
CASSQVRGTEAFF
TGTGCCAGCAGCCAGGTCAGGGGCACTGAAGCTTTCTTT
>NA|TRBV28|TRBJ2-7|TRBD1
CATDSLPGQGYERYF
TGTGCCACCGATTCCCTCCCGGGACAGGGTTACGAGCGGTACTTC
>NA|TRBV6-4|TRBJ2-3|NA
CASSVLASSPEQYF
TGTGCCAGCAGTGTTTTAGCGTCAAGCCCGGAGCAGTATTTT
>NA|TRBV18|TRBJ2-7|NA
CASSPQDTVNEQYF
TGTGCCAGCTCACCACAGGACACCGTCAACGAGCAGTACTTC
>NA|TRBV3-1/TRBV3-2|TRBJ2-3|TRBD2
CASSQNSGSGYSTDTQYF
TGTGCCAGCAGCCAAAACAGCGGGAGCGGGTATAGCACAGATACGCAGTATTTT
>NA|TRBV9|TRBJ1-6|NA
CASSDPRSSYNSPLHF
TGTGCCAGCAGCGACCCAAGGAGCTCCTATAATTCACCCCTCCACTTT
>NA|TRBV10-2|TRBJ1-2|NA
CASSAQGWGYTF
TGCGCCAGCAGCGCACAGGGATGGGGCTACACCTTC
>NA|TRBV20-1|TRBJ1-1|NA
CSASRGFTAFF
TGCAGTGCTAGTCGGGGGTTTACGGCTTTCTTT
>once|TRBV4-2|TRBJ2-3|TRBD1
CASSQDRAGGPDTQYF
TGTGCCAGCAGCCAAGATCGGGCAGGGGGTCCAGATACGCAGTATTTT
>NA|TRBV29-1|TRBJ1-1|TRBD1
CSVGQGAVWPGAFF
TGCAGCGTTGGACAGGGGGCAGTTTGGCCCGGAGCTTTCTTT
>NA|TRBV28|TRBJ1-5|TRBD1
CASSTTTGGGQPQHF
TGTGCCAGCAGTACTACGACAGGGGGCGGCCAGCCCCAGCATTTT
>NA|TRBV7-8|TRBJ1-5|TRBD1
CASSLAPPTGTDQPQHF
TGTGCCAGCAGCTTAGCTCCCCCGACTGGGACAGATCAGCCCCAGCATTTT
>NA|TRBV2|TRBJ1-6|NA
CASREQNSPLHF
TGTGCCAGCAGGGAACAGAATTCACCCCTCCACTTT
>NA|TRBV7-9|TRBJ1-1|TRBD1
CASSYATGGGTEAFF
TGTGCCAGCAGCTATGCTACAGGGGGCGGGACTGAAGCTTTCTTT
>NA|TRBV10-1|TRBJ2-3|TRBD1
CASSERRTGGSTDTQYF
TGCGCCAGCAGTGAGCGAAGGACAGGGGGAAGCACAGATACGCAGTATTTT
>NA|TRBV28|TRBJ1-5|NA
CASSSPEGHSKAQHF
TGTGCCAGCAGTTCACCAGAGGGACACTCTAAGGCCCAGCATTTT
>NA|TRBV7-9|TRBJ2-3|NA
CASSSGGRITDTQYF
TGTGCCAGCAGCTCCGGGGGGCGGATCACAGATACGCAGTATTTT
>once|TRBV30|TRBJ1-1|TRBD1
CALKGQGGWTEAFF
TGTGCCCTTAAAGGACAGGGGGGCTGGACTGAAGCTTTCTTT
>NA|TRBV19|TRBJ1-4|NA
CASSILQTATNEKLFF
TGTGCCAGTAGCATATTACAGACAGCAACTAATGAAAAACTGTTTTTT
>NA|TRBV19|TRBJ1-5|TRBD1
CASRKAGTGSNQPQHF
TGTGCCAGTAGGAAAGCCGGGACAGGTAGCAATCAGCCCCAGCATTTT